Reported below is one T cell receptor (beta chain). Its antigen is unidentified. The sample belongs to a study of graft-versus-host responses after intestinal transplantation. CDR3 length equals 16 residues. Repertoires were generated with immunoSEQ multiplex PCR, while TCRdb's copy carries only in-frame clones and drops some. The sample holds around 130,000 clones; 90% to 95% are singletons and the top ten take around 0.15%. The chain combines TRBV21-1 with TRBJ2-2; the table names TRBD1, a call not compared with the DNA. TRBV21-1 has pseudogene status. This clonotype was obtained from a human donor who received an intestinal transplant. The sequences come from unstimulated CD4+ T cells sorted from spleen or lymph node cells, collected before intestinal transplant. CDR3 region: CASSRLGQGFDGELFF. The CDR3 DNA is TGTGCCAGCAGCAGACTCGGACAGGGGTTCGACGGGGAGCTGTTTTTT.